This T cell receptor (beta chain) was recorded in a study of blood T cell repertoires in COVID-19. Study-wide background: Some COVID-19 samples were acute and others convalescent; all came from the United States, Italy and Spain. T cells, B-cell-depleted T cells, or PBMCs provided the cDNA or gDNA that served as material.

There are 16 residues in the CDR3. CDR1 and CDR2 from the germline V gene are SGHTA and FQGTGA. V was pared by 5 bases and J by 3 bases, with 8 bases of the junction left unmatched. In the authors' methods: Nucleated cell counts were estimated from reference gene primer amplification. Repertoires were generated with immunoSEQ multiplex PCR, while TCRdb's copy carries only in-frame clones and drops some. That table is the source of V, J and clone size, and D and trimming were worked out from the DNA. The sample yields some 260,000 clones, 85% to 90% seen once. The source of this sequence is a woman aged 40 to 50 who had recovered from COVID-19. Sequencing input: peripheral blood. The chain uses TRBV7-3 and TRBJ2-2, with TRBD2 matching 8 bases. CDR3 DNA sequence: TGTGCCAGCAGCCCCTCGGGACTAGAGTACACCGGGGAGCTGTTTTTT. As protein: CASSPSGLEYTGELFF.